The rows below give T cell receptor beta chains drawn from one sample of a study of T cells in Graves' hyperthyroidism and ophthalmopathy. Each CDR3 protein gets one entry after TCRdb re-called the multiplex PCR reads with MiXCR. The sample consists of about 560,000 distinct CDR3 sequences, about a sixth of them appearing once. Source material: blood. The receptors here all came from a woman aged 18-35 years with Graves' hyperthyroidism. The CDR3 runs from the conserved cysteine through the conserved F or W. A D gene is named only where the DNA matches it firmly. The listing skips clone size in some rows; elsewhere it reads once, few, many or a size class.

few	TRBD1	TRBV28	TRBJ2-7	TGTGCCAGCAGTCGGACAGGGGGCCTTGCTAATGACTACGAGCAGTACTTC	CASSRTGGLANDYEQYF
many	TRBD2	TRBV5-5	TRBJ2-5	TGTGCCAGCAGCTTGTCAGCGGGGGGTCGGGAGACCCAGTACTTC	CASSLSAGGRETQYF
many	TRBD2	TRBV20-1	TRBJ2-7	TGCAGTGCTAGAGGGGGGACTATCGGCTACGAGCAGTACTTC	CSARGGTIGYEQYF
many	-	TRBV2	TRBJ2-3	TGTGCCAGCAGTGAAGGGTTGGCTAGGGGATCGCAGTATTTT	CASSEGLARGSQYF
few	TRBD2	TRBV3-1	TRBJ2-1	TGTGCCAGCAGCCAAGATGTGCTAGCGGGGTCCGACAATGAGCAGTTCTTC	CASSQDVLAGSDNEQFF
-	-	TRBV12-3/TRBV12-4	TRBJ1-1	TGTGCCAGCAGCTTTCCAGGACTCCTGAACACTGAAGCTTTCTTT	CASSFPGLLNTEAFF
few	TRBD2	TRBV7-6	TRBJ2-7	TGTGCCAGCAGCTTAATGCTAGCGGGAGGGCCGGTGGACGACGAGCAGTACTTC	CASSLMLAGGPVDDEQYF
many	-	TRBV20-1	TRBJ2-1	TGCAGTGCTAGAGTCGGGGGCGTAACCAATGAGCAGTTCTTC	CSARVGGVTNEQFF
-	-	TRBV5-1	TRBJ1-5	TGCGCCGGCAGCTGGGACGGGTTAAATCAGCCCCAGCATTTT	CAGSWDGLNQPQHF
-	-	TRBV7-9	TRBJ2-5	TGCGCCAGCAGCTTGGAGGTGCCTCAAGAGACCCAGTACTTC	CASSLEVPQETQYF
-	TRBD1	TRBV2	TRBJ1-2	TGTGCCAGCGCCGTAGGACAGGGAGTAAACTATGGCTACACCTTC	CASAVGQGVNYGYTF
few	-	TRBV3-1	TRBJ2-7	TGTGCCAGCAGCCGAGGAAGGGGGGCGAGCTCCTACGAGCAGTACTTC	CASSRGRGASSYEQYF
-	-	TRBV3-1	TRBJ1-1	TGTGCCAGCAGCCAAGGGCAAACCTGGAACACTGAAGCTTTCTTT	CASSQGQTWNTEAFF
many	TRBD2	TRBV11-3	TRBJ2-3	TGTGCCAGCAGCTTAGGACTAGCGGGAGGGGCAAACACAGATACGCAGTATTTT	CASSLGLAGGANTDTQYF
few	TRBD1	TRBV2	TRBJ1-4	TGTGCCAGCAGTCCAGACAGGGGAGCAACTAATGAAAAACTGTTTTTT	CASSPDRGATNEKLFF
-	TRBD2	TRBV10-2	TRBJ2-7	TGCGCCAGCAGTTTCGGGACTAGCGACACCTACGAGCAGTACTTC	CASSFGTSDTYEQYF
many	-	TRBV24-1	TRBJ2-3	TGTGCCACCAGTGGTCGGGGTAGGCCAGACACAGATACGCAGTATTTT	CATSGRGRPDTDTQYF
-	-	TRBV2	TRBJ2-1	TGTGCCAGTTTAAGCTTTGAGCAGTTCTTC	CASLSFEQFF
-	-	TRBV27	TRBJ2-3	TGTGCCAGCAGACAGGGGACTACAGATACGCAGTATTTT	CASRQGTTDTQYF
-	-	TRBV6-2/TRBV6-3	TRBJ2-5	TGTGCCAGCAGCCCCCCCGCGCGGCCCGGAGAGACCCAGTACTTC	CASSPPARPGETQYF
few	-	TRBV12-3/TRBV12-4	TRBJ2-7	TGTGCCAGCAGTTTAAATTGGCAAACCGAGCAGTACTTC	CASSLNWQTEQYF
many	-	TRBV2	TRBJ1-2	TGTGCCAGCAGTGAACAGATCAACTATGGCTACACCTTC	CASSEQINYGYTF
few	TRBD1	TRBV12-3/TRBV12-4	TRBJ1-1	TGTGCCAGCAGTTTCCGTGCCTTAGGGACAGGGGGCGCAACTGAAGCTTTCTTT	CASSFRALGTGGATEAFF
many	-	TRBV24-1	TRBJ2-1	TGTGCCACCAGTGGGGCCCTGACAGACTATGAGCAGTTCTTC	CATSGALTDYEQFF
-	TRBD1	TRBV29-1	TRBJ2-4	TGCAGCGCCGGACAGGGGGCATTTGTCAAAAACATTCAGTACTTC	CSAGQGAFVKNIQYF
few	-	TRBV5-6	TRBJ2-7	TGTGCCAGCAGCTTGAGGCCAGGGTTGTCGGAGCGACCCTACGAGCAGTACTTC	CASSLRPGLSERPYEQYF
-	-	TRBV25-1	TRBJ2-7	TGTGCCAGCAGTGACTTCGACATTACCTACGAGCAGTACTTC	CASSDFDITYEQYF
many	TRBD1	TRBV5-1	TRBJ2-3	TGCGCCAGCAGCTTGTTCAGGACAGGGTGGAGTGATACGCAGTATTTT	CASSLFRTGWSDTQYF
few	TRBD1	TRBV29-1	TRBJ2-2	TGCAGCGTGGGGGACAGGACGAACACCGGGGAGCTGTTTTTT	CSVGDRTNTGELFF
-	-	TRBV19	TRBJ2-2	TGTGCCAGTAGTATTGAGCCCGGGGAGCTGTTTTTT	CASSIEPGELFF
few	TRBD1	TRBV29-1	TRBJ1-1	TGCAGCGTGGGACAGGGGGCGCATATGGGCACTGAAGCTTTCTTT	CSVGQGAHMGTEAFF
few	TRBD1	TRBV4-1	TRBJ1-6	TGCGCCAGCAGCTTTTTACAGGGGAGCTCCTATAATTCACCCCTCCACTTT	CASSFLQGSSYNSPLHF
-	TRBD1	TRBV7-9	TRBJ1-1	TGTGCCAGCAGCTTAGGGCCAGGGGGCCGAACTGAAGCTTTCTTT	CASSLGPGGRTEAFF
once	-	TRBV7-9	TRBJ2-2	TGTGCCAGCAGCTTAGGGGTTCGGGAGCTGTTTTTT	CASSLGVRELFF
-	-	TRBV4-3	TRBJ1-5	TGCGCCAGCAGCCAACGAACAGGGAACCAGCCCCAGCATTTT	CASSQRTGNQPQHF